The rows below give T cell receptor beta chains drawn from one sample of a study of T cells in Graves' hyperthyroidism and ophthalmopathy. Via MiXCR, TCRdb re-called the multiplex PCR reads, giving one row per CDR3 protein. The top ten hold around 4% of the sample, which has more than 500,000 distinct CDR3 sequences, 15% to 20% seen once. The sample consisted of blood. The receptors shown here come from a woman aged 30 to 39 with Graves' hyperthyroidism. CDR3s include the opening cysteine and the closing phenylalanine or tryptophan. D genes are given only for firm matches. The size field is filled for only some rows; it gives once, few, many or a size class.

>-|many|TRBV12-3/TRBV12-4|TRBJ1-2
TGTGCCAGCAGTTTTGCCGGACAACCCGGTGGCTACACCTTC
CASSFAGQPGGYTF
>-|-|TRBV30|TRBJ2-3
TGTGCCTGGATGGTTGGGGCTGCTTATACGCAGTATTTT
CAWMVGAAYTQYF
>TRBD2|-|TRBV19|TRBJ2-3
TGTGCCAGTAGTACTCAGCGGGAGTCCCGCACAGATACGCAGTATTTT
CASSTQRESRTDTQYF
>TRBD1|many|TRBV28|TRBJ1-2
TGTGCCAGCGGGACAGGGGGTTGGGACTATGGCTACACCTTC
CASGTGGWDYGYTF
>TRBD1|-|TRBV13|TRBJ1-2
TGTGCCAGCAGCGCCCGGGGACAGGGGGCTAACTATGGCTACACCTTC
CASSARGQGANYGYTF
>TRBD2|many|TRBV12-3/TRBV12-4|TRBJ2-1
TGTGCCAGCAGGTTAACTAGCGTCAATGAGCAGTTCTTC
CASRLTSVNEQFF
>TRBD1|few|TRBV6-1|TRBJ2-7
TGTGCCAGCAGTCCGGACAGGCAATCCTACGAGCAGTACTTC
CASSPDRQSYEQYF
>TRBD1|many|TRBV29-1|TRBJ2-5
TGCAGCGTTGAAGGACAGGGGGCAGGAGAGACCCAGTACTTC
CSVEGQGAGETQYF
>-|many|TRBV11-3|TRBJ2-7
TGTGCCAGCAGCTTAGCCCACAGACCGTACGAGCAGTACTTC
CASSLAHRPYEQYF
>-|few|TRBV6-1|TRBJ2-4
TGTGCCAGCACCGCACAGGGGAGGAACATTCAGTACTTC
CASTAQGRNIQYF
>TRBD2|many|TRBV7-2|TRBJ2-3
TGTGCCAGCAGCGGCAAGGGACTACGACTCGCAGATACGCAGTATTTT
CASSGKGLRLADTQYF
>TRBD1|few|TRBV5-4|TRBJ2-2
TGTGCCAGCAGCGTTGACAGGGGGAACACCGGGGAGCTGTTTTTT
CASSVDRGNTGELFF
>-|many|TRBV28|TRBJ2-5
TGTGCCAGCAGGGGGGGCGTATGGTACTTC
CASRGGVWYF
>-|-|TRBV29-1|TRBJ2-7
TGCAGCGTTGGGGCCGACACCTCCTACGAGCAGTACTTC
CSVGADTSYEQYF
>-|many|TRBV20-1|TRBJ1-1
TGCAGTGCTAGAGATCTGTCTGGCCCAATGAACACTGAAGCTTTCTTT
CSARDLSGPMNTEAFF
>TRBD2|few|TRBV9|TRBJ2-5
TGTGCCAGCAGCGTAGGTACTAGCGGGAGAGAAAGGCAAGAGACCCAGTACTTC
CASSVGTSGRERQETQYF
>-|many|TRBV11-2|TRBJ2-7
TGTGCCAGCAGTCAACGCAGCCGGTACGAGCAGTACTTC
CASSQRSRYEQYF
>-|-|TRBV29-1|TRBJ1-1
TGCAGCGTGGGCGGGGGGCCCACTGAAGCTTTCTTT
CSVGGGPTEAFF
>-|many|TRBV6-1|TRBJ1-4
TGTGCCAGCTCGAATAATGAAAAACTGTTTTTT
CASSNNEKLFF
>-|many|TRBV5-1|TRBJ1-1
TGCGCCAGCAGCGATGTTAGGGGCGGCACTGAAGCTTTCTTT
CASSDVRGGTEAFF
>-|many|TRBV7-3|TRBJ2-7
TGTGCCAGCAGCTTAAATAGGGACTCCTACGAGCAGTACTTC
CASSLNRDSYEQYF
>TRBD1|many|TRBV28|TRBJ1-2
TGTGCATCTGAAACAGGGGATCGAGGCTACACCTTC
CASETGDRGYTF
>-|many|TRBV2|TRBJ2-3
TGTGCCAGCATACGGGGGAGCGCCGCAGATACGCAGTATTTT
CASIRGSAADTQYF
>-|-|TRBV29-1|TRBJ1-5
TGCAGCCCCTGGGGGTCAGGGGAGTTCAATCAGCCCCAGCATTTT
CSPWGSGEFNQPQHF
>TRBD1|many|TRBV7-2|TRBJ2-7
TGTGCCAGCAGCTATTCACCGGGACAGAACTACGAGCAGTACTTC
CASSYSPGQNYEQYF
>TRBD2|many|TRBV5-1|TRBJ2-3
TGCGCCAGCAGACTAGCGGGAGTAGTCACAGATACGCAGTATTTT
CASRLAGVVTDTQYF
>TRBD2|few|TRBV6-2/TRBV6-3|TRBJ2-4
TGTGCCAGCAGTTACGACCGACTAGCGGGAGTTAGAGACATTCAGTACTTC
CASSYDRLAGVRDIQYF
>TRBD1|few|TRBV18|TRBJ2-3
TGTGCCAGCTCACCACCTAGGACAGGGGTCTCAGATACGCAGTATTTT
CASSPPRTGVSDTQYF
>-|many|TRBV28|TRBJ1-1
TGTGCCAGCAGTCCCGGGGCGAACACTGAAGCTTTCTTT
CASSPGANTEAFF
>-|many|TRBV6-1|TRBJ1-5
TGTGCCAGCAGTTCGACAGGCAATCAGCCCCAGCATTTT
CASSSTGNQPQHF
>-|many|TRBV6-1|TRBJ1-1
TGTGCCAGCAGTGGCGTCAGAGGGAACACTGAAGCTTTCTTT
CASSGVRGNTEAFF
>-|-|TRBV7-9|TRBJ2-6
TGTGCCAGCAGCTCAAACTACGCCTCTGGGGCCAACGTCCTGACTTTC
CASSSNYASGANVLTF
>-|-|TRBV6-2/TRBV6-3|TRBJ2-3
TGTGCCAGCAGAACTTTACAGGGATGGATGGGCCGCACAGATACGCAGTATTTT
CASRTLQGWMGRTDTQYF
>-|-|TRBV5-8|TRBJ2-3
TGTGCCAGCAGCTTGGAAGGGACGGTTACGCAGTATTTT
CASSLEGTVTQYF
>-|many|TRBV20-1|TRBJ1-5
TGCAGTGCTAGAGTACCGGGATACCAGCATTTT
CSARVPGYQHF
>TRBD2|many|TRBV3-1|TRBJ2-4
TGTGCCAGCAGCCAACCATCTAGCGGGGCCAAAAACATTCAGTACTTC
CASSQPSSGAKNIQYF
>TRBD1|-|TRBV7-3|TRBJ2-5
TGTGCCAGCAGCTCACGTGGACAGGGAGAGACCCAGTACTTC
CASSSRGQGETQYF
>TRBD2|-|TRBV28|TRBJ2-2
TGTGCCAGCAGTCCAGGGACTAGCGGGTTCGGGGAGCTGTTTTTT
CASSPGTSGFGELFF
>-|many|TRBV13|TRBJ2-1
TGTGCCAGCAGCTCCGGCCGGGATGAGCAGTTCTTC
CASSSGRDEQFF
>-|many|TRBV11-2|TRBJ2-2
TGTGCCAGCAGCTTAACGAACACCGGGGAGCTGTTTTTT
CASSLTNTGELFF
>-|few|TRBV28|TRBJ1-2
TGTGCCATAGCGGACCCTTGGATTTATGGCTACACCTTC
CAIADPWIYGYTF
>-|many|TRBV11-2|TRBJ2-1
TGTGCCAGCAGCTGGGGGGCCCGAGAGCCGTTCTTC
CASSWGAREPFF
>TRBD1|few|TRBV19|TRBJ1-6
TGTGCCAGTAGTACGGACAGGGGGCGAAATTCACCCCTCCACTTT
CASSTDRGRNSPLHF
>TRBD2|-|TRBV9|TRBJ2-7
TGTGCCAGCAGCTTCATCCCGAGCGGGAGGGACAATGAGCAGTACTTC
CASSFIPSGRDNEQYF
>-|-|TRBV6-5|TRBJ2-1
TGTGCCAGCAGTTATTCCGGGACGGTCTACAATGAGCAGTTCTTC
CASSYSGTVYNEQFF
>TRBD2|few|TRBV9|TRBJ2-1
TGTGCCAGCAGCGTAGGGTCTAGCGGGAGCGCCTACAATGAGCAGTTCTTC
CASSVGSSGSAYNEQFF
>TRBD2|-|TRBV6-4|TRBJ2-3
TGTGCCAGCAGGCCTCTAGCGGGAACGGGAGATACGCAGTATTTT
CASRPLAGTGDTQYF
>TRBD2|-|TRBV10-2|TRBJ2-3
TGCGCCAGCAGTAGGGCGGGAGTGGCAGATATGCAGTATTTT
CASSRAGVADMQYF
>TRBD2|-|TRBV20-1|TRBJ2-7
TGCAGTGCTCTTCAGACTAGCGGTCCCACCTACGAGCAGTACTTC
CSALQTSGPTYEQYF
>TRBD1|many|TRBV28|TRBJ1-5
TGTGCCAGCAGTTTTCGGGACAGGGATCTTCAGCCCCAGCATTTT
CASSFRDRDLQPQHF
>-|few|TRBV2|TRBJ2-2
TGTGCACTCGTGGGGTCTGGGGAGCTGTTTTTT
CALVGSGELFF
>-|many|TRBV2|TRBJ1-2
TGTGCCAGCTCTCCCGCCGGGGGGCGGAATGGCTACACCTTC
CASSPAGGRNGYTF
>-|-|TRBV5-6|TRBJ2-7
TGTGCCAGCAGCTCCGGGACTCCCGGGCAGTACTTC
CASSSGTPGQYF